The rows below give T cell receptor beta chains drawn from one sample of a study of OX40 agonist ivuxolimab in advanced cancers. Only in-frame clones appear in the TCRdb table, and some are missing; sequencing was by immunoSEQ multiplex PCR. This sample carries about 36,000 clones, 65% to 85% of them seen once, and the ten largest clones take less than 25%. The starting material was CD4+ or CD8+ T cells sorted from blood, obtained in a trial of the OX40 agonist ivuxolimab. These receptors were collected from an adult with an advanced solid tumor such as melanoma, head and neck, liver or kidney cancer. CDR3s include the opening cysteine and the closing phenylalanine or tryptophan. Each record gives: clone size, CDR3 length, J gene, D gene, V gene, CDR3 DNA, CDR3 protein. The D gene is left open where the match is weak. Not every row has a clone size; where given, it reads once, few, many or a size class.

.	12	TRBJ2-7	.	TRBV7-8	TGTGCCAGCCGGAGCGCTTCCTACGAGCAGTACTTC	CASRSASYEQYF
.	13	TRBJ2-1	.	TRBV7-9	TGTGCCAGCACCCCATTTGGGGCGGGTGAGCAGTTCTTC	CASTPFGAGEQFF
many	16	TRBJ2-1	.	TRBV14	TGTGCCAGCAGCCCCCATTCCACAGGGCGCTACAATGAGCAGTTCTTC	CASSPHSTGRYNEQFF
.	15	TRBJ1-1	TRBD1	TRBV7-9	TGTGCCAGCAGCTTACCACGGACAGGGGGACTTGAAGCTTTCTTT	CASSLPRTGGLEAFF
.	15	TRBJ1-5	TRBD1	TRBV2	TGTGCCAGCAGTGTTGGTGACAGGGGGAATCAGCCCCAGCATTTT	CASSVGDRGNQPQHF
.	13	TRBJ1-2	.	TRBV27	TGTGCCAGCAGTCCCATCACAGGGCATGGCTACACCTTC	CASSPITGHGYTF
.	11	TRBJ2-7	.	TRBV7-9	TGTGCCAGCAGCGTGGACTACGAGCAGTACTTC	CASSVDYEQYF
.	14	TRBJ2-1	TRBD1	TRBV6-6	TGTGCCAGCAGTTACGGGCCGGACAGGGCCAAGCAGTTCTTC	CASSYGPDRAKQFF
.	17	TRBJ2-7	TRBD2	TRBV19	TGTGCCAGTAGTCAAATAGGACTAGCGGGAGTCAGCTACGAGCAGTACTTC	CASSQIGLAGVSYEQYF
.	15	TRBJ2-4	.	TRBV9	TGTGCCAGCAGCGTAGGAGGGGCGGCCAAAAACATTCAGTACTTC	CASSVGGAAKNIQYF
.	15	TRBJ1-1	TRBD1	TRBV6-6	TGTGCCAGCAGTCCAAGGGCGGGACAGTGGACTGAAGCTTTCTTT	CASSPRAGQWTEAFF
.	14	TRBJ2-1	TRBD1	TRBV2	TGTGCCAGCAGGAGTCGAGACAGGGTAGATGAGCAGTTCTTC	CASRSRDRVDEQFF
.	15	TRBJ1-2	.	TRBV7-9	TGTGCCAGCAGCTTAGAGGTATCGGGGAAATATGGCTACACCTTC	CASSLEVSGKYGYTF
.	14	TRBJ2-7	.	TRBV5-4	TGTGCCAGCAGCTTGTTCCAACGCCGCTACGAGCAGTACTTC	CASSLFQRRYEQYF
.	13	TRBJ2-7	TRBD1	TRBV5-6	TGTGCCAGCAGCTTGGACAGGGGCTACGAGCAGTACTTC	CASSLDRGYEQYF
.	16	TRBJ2-1	TRBD2	TRBV6-4	TGTGCCAGCAGCCACAACCCGCGGGAGGGTGGGAATGAGCAGTTCTTC	CASSHNPREGGNEQFF
.	20	TRBJ2-7	.	TRBV28	TGTGCCAGCAGTTTTCTCCCTAAAGTGACCACGGCCTCCACCCTTTACGAGCAGTACTTC	CASSFLPKVTTASTLYEQYF
.	13	TRBJ1-1	.	TRBV30	TGTGCCTGGAGTGTAAACATGAACACTGAAGCTTTCTTT	CAWSVNMNTEAFF
.	11	TRBJ2-3	.	TRBV29-1	TGCAGCGTTGGGTTCACAGATACGCAGTATTTT	CSVGFTDTQYF
.	14	TRBJ2-7	TRBD2	TRBV9	TGTGCCAGCAACCCGGGACTAGGGTCCTACGAGCAGTACTTC	CASNPGLGSYEQYF
.	12	TRBJ2-3	.	TRBV6-5	TGTGCCAGCAGTATGGGTAGGGGCACGCAGTATTTT	CASSMGRGTQYF
few	16	TRBJ2-1	TRBD1	TRBV9	TGTGCCAGCAGCGGCGAAGGGACAGGCCCCGGGAGTGAGCAGTTCTTC	CASSGEGTGPGSEQFF
.	16	TRBJ2-7	.	TRBV21-1	TGTGCCAGCAGCAAAGAGGGGACGGACACCCGGGACGAGCAGTACTTC	CASSKEGTDTRDEQYF
.	16	TRBJ2-1	TRBD2	TRBV29-1	TGCAGCGTTGATGGGACTAGCGGGGACTCCTACAATGAGCAGTTCTTC	CSVDGTSGDSYNEQFF